Sequencing of this TCR beta chain was carried out in a study of T cell changes during pregnancy in multiple sclerosis. Sequencing used immunoSEQ multiplex PCR; TCRdb keeps in-frame clones, though not all of them. The table has tens of thousands of clones, 94% seen once. The V segment lost 6 bases and the J segment 8 bases; nucleotides outside the gene matches: 10. There are 13 residues in the CDR3. Germline-derived CDR1 and CDR2 are SGHRS and YFSETQ. V gene TRBV5-1 combines with J gene TRBJ1-2, with 7 positions matching TRBD1. This TCR derives from a female donor with multiple sclerosis, enrolled in a pregnancy study. Sequencing was performed on peripheral blood, taken in the third trimester of pregnancy. DNA of the CDR3: TGCGCCAGCACCCCAGGGGGAGTTAAGGGCTACACCTTC. Protein sequence: CASTPGGVKGYTF.